This TCR beta chain was sequenced in a study of post-analysis software for immune sequencing data. Germline lookup yields CDR1 SGHVS and CDR2 FNYEAQ. V was cut by 4 bases and J by 6 bases, with 10 bases left in between. This CDR3 contains 13 residues. Study outcomes and limitations: Controls showed significantly higher normalized Chao1 diversity than did multiple sclerosis patients. With TRBV5-6, TRBV5-1 and TRBV20-1 included, 5 or 6 TRBV segments were more frequent in patients than in controls. Under F measure analysis, samples from one preparation batch co-clustered strongly.

This clonotype came up many times. Its antigen is unidentified. TCR beta cDNA libraries had unique molecular identifiers. The authors obtained 400,000 to 600,000 cDNA molecules from roughly 1.1 to 9.2 million T cells. One entry per CDR3 protein results from TCRdb running MiXCR on the PCR reads. The table has around 250,000 distinct CDR3 sequences, approximately 34% seen once. The chain joins TRBV7-6 to TRBJ2-1; D is unclear. The sample consisted of blood. The sequence was collected from a girl aged 10 to 17 with multiple sclerosis. The CDR3 region has the DNA TGTGCCAGCAGCTCCCGAATGATCAATGAGCAGTTCTTC. Protein sequence: CASSSRMINEQFF.